The 5 T cell receptor beta chains in this list originate from one sample, sequenced in a study of blood T cell repertoires in COVID-19. Clones were read by immunoSEQ multiplex PCR, and TCRdb kept only the in-frame ones, dropping some. Of 250,000 to 350,000 clones listed, roughly 84% are singletons. Sequencing was performed on peripheral blood. These receptors were taken from a person aged 65-85 years with COVID-19, enrolled during active disease.

This clone was detected only a few times. The chain couples TRBV6-2 or TRBV6-3 to TRBJ2-5, with D maybe TRBD2 (6 bases). The CDR3 totals 14 residues. The V end was cut by 3 bases, the J end by 3 bases, with 11 bases between. In germline, CDR1 is MNHEY, CDR2 SVGEGT. The CDR3 reads CASSYWGEKETQYF. CDR3 DNA: TGTGCCAGCAGTTATTGGGGGGAAAAAGAGACCCAGTACTTC.

The gene calls are TRBV6-5 and TRBJ2-7; possibly TRBD1 for D (6 bases). Germline V lookup: CDR1 MNHEY, CDR2 SVGAGI. V was clipped by 6 bases and J by 3 bases, with 9 bases between them. This CDR3 comprises 12 residues. The CDR3 reads CASSLDSYEQYF. The CDR3 coding sequence is TGTGCCAGCAGCTTGGACAGCTACGAGCAGTACTTC.

The J gene is TRBJ2-1, the V gene TRBV6-5, with 7 bases fitting TRBD1. The CDR3 spans 12 residues. Germline-derived CDR1 and CDR2 are MNHEY and SVGAGI. The trim removed 10 bases at V and 5 bases at J, leaving 5 bases unmatched. Here the CDR3 reads CATRDRNNEQFF. For the CDR3, the DNA is TGTGCCACCAGGGACAGAAACAATGAGCAGTTCTTC.

This chain joins TRBV6-1 and TRBJ2-5, with D perhaps TRBD1 (6 bases). The V and J ends lost 2 bases and 4 bases respectively, with 8 bases between them. CDR3 size: 13 residues. From germline, CDR1 is MNHNS and CDR2 SASEGT. CDR3 DNA sequence: TGTGCCAGCAGTGAAATCAGGGGAGAGACCCAGTACTTC. It encodes CASSEIRGETQYF.

The chain couples TRBV19 to TRBJ1-4; no reliable D call. The CDR3 has 14 residues. Germline CDR1 LNHDA, CDR2 SQIVND (reference sequence). V was cut by 3 bases and J by 7 bases, with 12 bases left in between. This CDR3 is CASSMHGEGEKLFF. The CDR3 nucleotides are TGTGCCAGTAGTATGCACGGGGAGGGTGAAAAACTGTTTTTT. Based on the CDR3 plus reference TRBV19 and TRBJ1-4, the full variable domain is DGGITQSPKYLFRKEGQNVTLSCEQNLNHDAMYWYRQDPGQGLRLIYYSQIVNDFQKGDIAEGYSVSREKKESFPLTVTSAQKNPTAFYLCASSMHGEGEKLFFGSGTQLSVL.